This T cell receptor beta chain derives from a study of cytomegalovirus exposure and HLA in healthy donors. A note on this clone: The antigen remains unidentified.

Germline CDR1 is MDHEN and CDR2 is SYDVKM. This CDR3 contains 15 residues. V lost 9 bases and J 7 bases, leaving 21 bases between the germline ends. PCR involved 60 Vbeta and 13 Jbeta primers. Clones were sequenced by immunoSEQ multiplex PCR, and TCRdb holds only the in-frame ones, with some missing. Here the sample spans about 73,000 clones, roughly 71% being singletons. Study-level points and caveats: Sequences of the TCR beta chain were said to predict the HLA-A and HLA-B alleles of most subjects accurately.

This chain joins TRBV28 and TRBJ2-2; D might be TRBD1 (7 bases). The sample was PBMCs. This sequence originates from a man in his 70s in good health and CMV-seronegative. The CDR3 coding sequence is TGTGCCAGTGCCACGACAGGGAGGTTGGGCGGGGAGCTGTTTTTT. This gives the protein CASATTGRLGGELFF.